This T cell receptor beta chain stems from a study of blood T cell repertoires in COVID-19. Study-level information: The analysed material was cDNA or gDNA that came from T cells, B-cell-depleted T cells, or PBMCs.

The CDR3 totals 13 residues. V gave up 6 bases and J gave up 6 bases, with 13 bases separating them. Authors' data handling: Amplification of reference gene primers provided the estimated nucleated cell counts. This table comes from immunoSEQ multiplex PCR, and its TCRdb copy is limited to in-frame clones, with some not included. V and J calls and clone size are as listed in that table; D and trimming were resolved from the DNA. Here the sample spans about 280,000 clones, around 90% being singletons. The chain carries TRBV12-3 or TRBV12-4 and TRBJ2-3, with D possibly matching TRBD1 (6 bases). The receptor comes from a woman aged 45-60 years who had recovered from COVID-19. Sequencing input: peripheral blood. The chain's CDR3 is CASRPGTYDTQYF. The CDR3 coding sequence is TGTGCCAGCAGGCCCGGGACATACGATACGCAGTATTTT.